One sample yielded the 20 T cell receptor beta chains listed below, sequenced in a study of blood T cell repertoires in COVID-19. The method was immunoSEQ multiplex PCR; TCRdb's version includes in-frame clones alone and lacks a portion of them. The sample yields about 190,000 clones, around 91% seen once. The source material was peripheral blood. The source is a man aged 50 to 59 with acute or convalescent COVID-19.

This chain joins TRBV5-1 and TRBJ1-4; tentatively, D is TRBD1 (6 bases). This CDR3 is built from 14 residues. Germline V lookup: CDR1 SGHRS, CDR2 YFSETQ. Trimming removed 0 bases from V and 6 bases from J, with 9 bases in between. The CDR3 is CASSLGQVHEKLFF. Here the CDR3 DNA reads TGCGCCAGCAGCTTGGGACAGGTACATGAAAAACTGTTTTTT. Looking up the rest from reference TRBV5-1 and TRBJ1-4 gives the full variable domain: KAGVTQTPRYLIKTRGQQVTLSCSPISGHRSVSWYQQTPGQGLQFLFEYFSETQRNKGNFPGRFSGRQFSNSRSEMNVSTLELGDSALYLCASSLGQVHEKLFFGSGTQLSVL.

The genes are TRBV7-9 and TRBJ2-3; 11 bases line up with TRBD2. This CDR3 has 16 residues. V lost 3 bases, J lost 2 bases, and 4 bases stayed unmatched. From germline, CDR1 is SEHNR and CDR2 FQNEAQ (reference sequence). The CDR3 is CASSFASGGPTDTQYF. CDR3 sequence (DNA): TGTGCCAGCAGCTTTGCTAGCGGGGGGCCCACAGATACGCAGTATTTT.

The chain recombines TRBV7-9 with TRBJ2-5; 13 bases fit TRBD2. Germline-derived CDR1 and CDR2 are SEHNR and FQNEAQ (reference sequence). The CDR3 is made up of 16 amino acids. Unmatched junction bases numbered 3, after V lost 1 base and J lost 4 bases. The CDR3 sequence is CASSLGRTSGGETQYF. The CDR3 coding sequence is TGTGCCAGCAGCTTAGGGCGGACTAGCGGGGGAGAGACCCAGTACTTC. Looking up the rest from reference TRBV7-9 and TRBJ2-5 gives the full variable domain: DTGVSQNPRHKITKRGQNVTFRCDPISEHNRLYWYRQTLGQGPEFLTYFQNEAQLEKSRLLSDRFSAERPKGSFSTLEIQRTEQGDSAMYLCASSLGRTSGGETQYFGPGTRLLVL.

This chain joins TRBV4-1 and TRBJ2-5; D is ambiguous. The CDR3 spans 14 residues. CDR1 is MGHRA and CDR2 is YSYEKL in the germline V gene. V lost 0 bases and J lost 5, with 10 bases in between. The CDR3 DNA follows: TGCGCCAGCAGCCAAGATAGCCCCTCCGAGACCCAGTACTTC. Amino acids: CASSQDSPSETQYF.

The chain carries TRBV5-5 and TRBJ1-5; maybe TRBD1 (5 bases). This CDR3 spans 15 amino acids. Trimming removed 1 base at V and 6 bases at J, with 14 bases between. Germline V CDR1 and CDR2: SGHKS, YYEKEE (reference sequence). CDR3 bases: TGTGCCAGCAGCTTGATTTGGGGGGATGTTCAGCCCCAGCATTTT. It encodes CASSLIWGDVQPQHF. Variable domain in full (rest from reference TRBV5-5 and TRBJ1-5): DAGVTQSPTHLIKTRGQQVTLRCSPISGHKSVSWYQQVLGQGPQFIFQYYEKEERGRGNFPDRFSARQFPNYSSELNVNALLLGDSALYLCASSLIWGDVQPQHFGDGTRLSIL.

V usage is TRBV30 and J usage is TRBJ1-4, with a tentative D call TRBD1 (5 bases). This CDR3 is 13 amino acids long. Trimming pared 5 bases from V and 8 bases from J, leaving 15 bases between. CDR1 and CDR2 (germline): GTSNPN, SVGIG (reference sequence). This chain's CDR3 is CAWGASVSEKLFF. The CDR3 DNA follows: TGTGCCTGGGGGGCTAGTGTTAGCGAAAAACTGTTTTTT.

This clone was recorded once. The chain uses TRBV5-1 and TRBJ2-3, with a weak D call TRBD1 (6 bases). The CDR3 totals 15 residues. From germline, CDR1 is SGHRS and CDR2 YFSETQ. Trimming shortened V by 4 bases and J by 1 base, and 13 bases separated the two germline ends. The CDR3 loop reads CASSISTGGTDTQYF. In DNA, the CDR3 is TGCGCCAGCAGCATCTCGACAGGAGGCACAGATACGCAGTATTTT. The entire variable domain, with the rest obtained from reference TRBV5-1 and TRBJ2-3, is as follows: KAGVTQTPRYLIKTRGQQVTLSCSPISGHRSVSWYQQTPGQGLQFLFEYFSETQRNKGNFPGRFSGRQFSNSRSEMNVSTLELGDSALYLCASSISTGGTDTQYFGPGTRLTVL.

The genes are TRBV6-5 and TRBJ1-1; D is unclear. Trimming left V 6 bases short and J 7 bases short, with 21 bases between. In germline, CDR1 is MNHEY, CDR2 SVGAGI. This CDR3 is built from 15 residues. CDR3 loop: CASRHLWAGLLEAFF. As DNA, the CDR3 is TGTGCCAGCAGACACCTTTGGGCAGGTTTGCTTGAAGCTTTCTTT.

This clone was seen more than once but under ten times. The chain is built from TRBV11-1 and TRBJ2-5, with TRBD2 identical over 7 bases. Looked up from germline, CDR1 is SGHAT and CDR2 is FQDESV (reference sequence). With 5 bases clipped from V and 5 bases from J, the junction kept 8 bases outside the gene matches. The CDR3 is 14 amino acids. CDR3 in amino acids: CASSKPGGVETQYF. The CDR3 DNA reads as TGTGCCAGCAGCAAACCGGGGGGTGTGGAGACCCAGTACTTC. Filled out from reference TRBV11-1 and TRBJ2-5, the complete variable domain reads EAEVAQSPRYKITEKSQAVAFWCDPISGHATLYWYRQILGQGPELLVQFQDESVVDDSQLPKDRFSAERLKGVDSTLKIQPAELGDSAMYLCASSKPGGVETQYFGPGTRLLVL.

The chain uses TRBV9 and TRBJ2-3, with 10 positions matching TRBD1. Losses at the gene ends were 4 bases for V and 5 bases for J; bases not matched to a gene: 7. This CDR3 comprises 15 residues. CDR1 is SGDLS and CDR2 is YYNGEE in the germline V gene. The DNA for the CDR3 is TGTGCCAGCAGCTTCCGGGACAGGGGAATAGATACGCAGTATTTT. It specifies CASSFRDRGIDTQYF.

This chain joins TRBV12-3 or TRBV12-4 and TRBJ1-2, with 8 positions matching TRBD1. The CDR3 length is 13 residues. J was trimmed by 2 bases and V by 8 bases; bases with no gene match: 4. The CDR3 coding sequence is TGTGCCAGCGGCCACAGGGGGAACTATGGCTACACCTTC. Protein sequence: CASGHRGNYGYTF.

The chain joins TRBV27 to TRBJ2-5; 8 bases are a match to TRBD1. This CDR3 spans 17 amino acids. V was clipped by 6 bases and J by 2 bases; unmatched bases: 14. Looked up from germline, CDR1 is MNHEY and CDR2 is SMNVEV (reference sequence). The CDR3: CASSLSATGVLQETQYF. Written as DNA, the CDR3 is TGTGCCAGCAGCCTAAGTGCGACAGGGGTCCTACAAGAGACCCAGTACTTC.

The CDR3 DNA sequence: TGTGCCAGTATTCCCGGCGGTGCGGGAGCCAAAAACATTCAGTACTTC. Translation gives CASIPGGAGAKNIQYF. The chain uses TRBV19 and TRBJ2-4; D is possibly TRBD2 (5 bases). Trimming shortened V by 7 bases and J by 0 bases, and 16 bases separated the two germline ends. This CDR3 contains 16 residues. CDR1 and CDR2 (germline): LNHDA, SQIVND (reference sequence). Supplemented by reference TRBV19 and TRBJ2-4, the full variable domain reads DGGITQSPKYLFRKEGQNVTLSCEQNLNHDAMYWYRQDPGQGLRLIYYSQIVNDFQKGDIAEGYSVSREKKESFPLTVTSAQKNPTAFYLCASIPGGAGAKNIQYFGAGTRLSVL.

The chain's CDR3 is CASSRSVRDRGDTEAFF. CDR3 DNA sequence: TGCGCCAGCAGCCGAAGTGTCCGGGACAGGGGTGACACTGAAGCTTTCTTT. The rearrangement links TRBV4-1 to TRBJ1-1, with TRBD1 identical over 10 bases. The CDR3 is 17 residues long. The J segment lost 3 bases and the V segment lost 4 bases, leaving 11 bases of the junction unmatched. From germline, CDR1 is MGHRA and CDR2 YSYEKL.

This clone was found once. V is TRBV7-2 and J is TRBJ2-1; D possibly corresponds to TRBD2 (5 bases). V was cut by 6 bases and J by 2 bases, with 8 bases left in between. This CDR3 has 13 amino acids. Germline loops: CDR1 SGHTA, CDR2 FQGNSA. The CDR3 spells CASREGPYNEQFF. The CDR3 nucleotides read TGTGCCAGCAGAGAGGGCCCCTACAATGAGCAGTTCTTC.

The chain has TRBV6-5 and TRBJ2-3, with TRBD1 matching over 9 bases. Trimming removed 2 bases from V and 1 base from J; junction bases left unmatched: 1. This CDR3 contains 15 residues. Per the germline V gene, CDR1 is MNHEY and CDR2 is SVGAGI. CDR3 sequence (DNA): TGTGCCAGCAGTTACCGGACAGGGGGCACAGATACGCAGTATTTT. It codes for CASSYRTGGTDTQYF.

The genes are TRBV6-5 and TRBJ1-1; 7 bases agree with TRBD1. Per germline, CDR1 MNHEY and CDR2 SVGAGI. V shed 11 bases, J shed 1 base, and the junction held 7 bases outside the gene matches. The CDR3 covers 13 residues. Here the CDR3 DNA reads TGTGCCTCAAAGGGACAGAAGAACACTGAAGCTTTCTTT. It specifies CASKGQKNTEAFF.

This clone occurred once. This chain uses TRBV7-2 with TRBJ2-2; TRBD2 matches at 14 bases. The J segment lost 5 bases and the V segment lost 7 bases, leaving 9 bases of the junction unmatched. The CDR3 sequence is 17 residues long. Germline CDR1 SGHTA, CDR2 FQGNSA. CDR3 DNA: TGTGCCAGCACCCCGCGACTAGCGGGGGGGCCTACCGGGGAGCTGTTTTTT. Its protein is CASTPRLAGGPTGELFF.

The rearrangement joins TRBV19 to TRBJ1-1; no reliable D call. Trimming took 3 bases from V and 4 from J, leaving 21 bases between them. Germline lookup yields CDR1 LNHDA and CDR2 SQIVND (reference sequence). The CDR3 is 17 amino acids. The CDR3 coding sequence is TGTGCCAGTAGTATGAATTGGCCAGGTCAGGTTGGCACTGAAGCTTTCTTT. It yields the protein CASSMNWPGQVGTEAFF.

The rearrangement uses TRBV5-1 and TRBJ1-1; 11 bases are a match to TRBD1. In germline, CDR1 is SGHRS, CDR2 YFSETQ. J was trimmed by 5 bases and V by 4 bases; bases with no gene match: 4. The CDR3 is 14 amino acids. Here the CDR3 reads CASSKGQGETEAFF. CDR3 in DNA: TGCGCCAGCAGCAAGGGACAGGGGGAAACTGAAGCTTTCTTT.